These 26 T cell receptor beta chains share one sample of origin, sequenced in a study of blood T cell dynamics during melanoma immunotherapy. The data were produced by immunoSEQ multiplex PCR, yet TCRdb's version contains in-frame clones alone and is incomplete. Of fewer than 15,000 clones in the sample, around nine tenths are singletons; the top ten hold about 7.8%. Time point specified: week 3, after first cycle of checkpoint inhibitor. The sample consisted of blood, taken from a patient treated with checkpoint blockade. The origin of the receptors is a human donor with melanoma.

The chain recombines TRBV5-1 with TRBJ2-3; D not resolved. The germline gives CDR1 SGHRS, CDR2 YFSETQ. The V end lost 7 bases, the J end lost 0 bases, and 12 bases lay between the germline ends. This CDR3 contains 14 residues. CDR3 bases: TGCGCCAGCTTGGAGCAGCCCAGCACAGATACGCAGTATTTT. It is translated as CASLEQPSTDTQYF.

V is TRBV2 and J is TRBJ1-5; D gene ambiguous. Germline loops: CDR1 SNHLY, CDR2 FYNNEI. V was trimmed by 7 bases and J by 0 bases, leaving 7 bases between them. This CDR3 spans 13 amino acids. In DNA form, the CDR3 reads TGTGCCAGCACTTTGGGTAGCAATCAGCCCCAGCATTTT. This encodes CASTLGSNQPQHF. Together with reference TRBV2 and TRBJ1-5, the CDR3 gives the full variable domain: EPEVTQTPSHQVTQMGQEVILRCVPISNHLYFYWYRQILGQKVEFLVSFYNNEISEKSEIFDDQFSVERPDGSNFTLKIRSTKLEDSAMYFCASTLGSNQPQHFGDGTRLSIL.

This chain joins TRBV9 and TRBJ2-1, with 11 bases matching TRBD2. Germline V gene data show CDR1 as SGDLS and CDR2 as YYNGEE. This CDR3 is built from 13 residues. V lost 6 bases, J lost 7 bases, and 3 bases stayed unmatched. This CDR3 reads CASNLAGGNEQFF. CDR3 coding DNA: TGTGCCAGCAACCTAGCGGGAGGTAATGAGCAGTTCTTC.

V and J are TRBV18 and TRBJ2-5; possibly TRBD2 for D (5 bases). The CDR3 contains 13 residues. CDR1 is KGHSH and CDR2 is LQKENI in the germline V gene. The V and J ends lost 3 bases and 5 bases respectively, with 10 bases between them. This CDR3 is CASSPGRGETQYF. The DNA of the CDR3 is TGTGCCAGCTCACCGGGCCGCGGGGAGACCCAGTACTTC. Full variable domain (outside the CDR3, taken from reference TRBV18 and TRBJ2-5): NAGVMQNPRHLVRRRGQEARLRCSPMKGHSHVYWYRQLPEEGLKFMVYLQKENIIDESGMPKERFSAEFPKEGPSILRIQQVVRGDSAAYFCASSPGRGETQYFGPGTRLLVL.

This chain connects TRBV18 to TRBJ2-5; 8 positions agree with TRBD2. The J call may be incorrect, as the DNA end agrees better with TRBJ2-7. The CDR3 loop spans 17 amino acids. Germline V lookup: CDR1 KGHSH, CDR2 LQKENI. The CDR3 here is CASSPPLLASGSYEQYF. CDR3 DNA sequence: TGTGCCAGCTCACCACCACTTCTCGCTAGCGGGTCCTACGAGCAGTACTTC.

This clone has just a few counts. The J gene is TRBJ2-5, the V gene TRBV14; D is undetermined. The ends were cut back, 4 bases at V and 5 bases at J, with 14 bases in the middle. Germline CDR1 and CDR2: SGHDN and FVKESK. This CDR3 is built from 14 residues. CDR3 protein: CASSPSRQTETQYF. In DNA, the CDR3 is TGTGCCAGCAGCCCTTCCCGGCAGACGGAGACCCAGTACTTC.

The CDR3 coding sequence is TGTGCCAGCAGCCTAAGGGGGGGAGACACAGATACGCAGTATTTT. Translated: CASSLRGGDTDTQYF. This rearrangement joins TRBV7-3 to TRBJ2-3; a possible D gene is TRBD2 (7 bases). This CDR3 is 15 amino acids long. Germline V gives CDR1 SGHTA, CDR2 FQGTGA. V lost 5 bases, J lost 2 bases, and 14 bases lay in between.

A remark on this clone: The junction does not match germline at one end; this may be a read error. The chain recombines TRBV7-7 with TRBJ1-2, with D possibly TRBD1 on 5 matching bases. Germline-derived CDR1 and CDR2 are SSHAT and FNYEAQ (reference sequence). This CDR3 has 15 amino acids. CDR3 DNA sequence: TGTGCTAGCAGCTTTCCGGGGCAGGGCAGGTATGGCTACACCTTC. This encodes CASSFPGQGRYGYTF. The full variable domain, completed using reference TRBV7-7 and TRBJ1-2, is GAGVSQSPRYKVTKRGQDVTLRCDPISSHATLYWYQQALGQGPEFLTYFNYEAQPDKSGLPSDRFSAERPEGSISTLTIQRTEQRDSAMYRCASSFPGQGRYGYTFGSGTRLTVV.

This clone was observed a single time. The V and J genes are TRBV2 and TRBJ2-1; D might be TRBD1 (5 bases). The CDR3 runs 14 residues. Germline lookup yields CDR1 SNHLY and CDR2 FYNNEI. With 2 bases removed from V and 7 bases from J, the gap between germline ends came to 12 bases. DNA of the CDR3: TGTGCCAGCAGTGAAAGCAGGGTGGGGAATGAGCAGTTCTTC. Protein: CASSESRVGNEQFF.

The rearrangement uses TRBV5-8 and TRBJ2-1, with TRBD2 identical over 13 bases. The trim removed 3 bases at V and 7 bases at J, leaving 7 bases unmatched. The CDR3 length is 16 residues. Germline CDR1 is SGHTS and CDR2 is YDEGEE. The CDR3 region is CASSSGLAGAWNEQFF. The CDR3 region has the DNA TGTGCCAGCAGCTCAGGACTAGCGGGAGCGTGGAATGAGCAGTTCTTC.

This rearrangement joins TRBV11-3 to TRBJ2-1; TRBD1 might be the D (6 bases). The V end lost 5 bases, the J end lost 5 bases, and 16 bases lay between the germline ends. Germline lookup yields CDR1 SGHNT and CDR2 YENEEA. The CDR3 is made up of 15 amino acids. The CDR3 reads CASSLQGRADNEQFF. The CDR3 region has the DNA TGTGCCAGCAGCCTACAGGGACGGGCAGACAATGAGCAGTTCTTC.

V gene TRBV28 combines with J gene TRBJ2-1; D perhaps matches TRBD2 (5 bases). Trimming pared 4 bases from V and 6 bases from J, leaving 10 bases between. The V gene's germline CDR1 is MDHEN and CDR2 SYDVKM. The CDR3 runs to 13 residues. DNA for the CDR3: TGTGCCAGCAGTTCTAGGAGGTCCAATGAGCAGTTCTTC. This gives the protein CASSSRRSNEQFF.

This clone is medium-sized within its sample. V gene TRBV28 combines with J gene TRBJ1-5; D is ambiguous. V was shortened by 6 bases and J by 4 bases, with 13 bases between the two germline ends. The CDR3 runs to 14 residues. Germline loops: CDR1 MDHEN, CDR2 SYDVKM. The chain's CDR3 is CASSTQVGNQPQHF. The CDR3 DNA follows: TGTGCCAGCAGCACGCAGGTAGGAAATCAGCCCCAGCATTTT.

This clone appeared once. V gene TRBV28 combines with J gene TRBJ1-3; 7 positions match TRBD1. V lost 6 bases and J lost 0; bases outside the gene matches: 11. Germline-derived CDR1 and CDR2 are MDHEN and SYDVKM. The CDR3 contains 17 residues. The CDR3 sequence is CASSTQGGGLSGNTIYF. CDR3 bases: TGTGCCAGCAGCACCCAAGGAGGGGGCCTCTCTGGAAACACCATATATTTT.

The J gene is TRBJ2-1, the V gene TRBV6-1; TRBD1 aligns across 9 bases. CDR3 length: 13 residues. CDR1 is MNHNS and CDR2 is SASEGT in the germline V gene. The V segment lost 6 bases and the J segment 6 bases; nucleotides outside the gene matches: 3. CDR3 region: CASRRQGGNEQFF. The CDR3 coding sequence is TGTGCCAGCAGGAGACAGGGGGGCAATGAGCAGTTCTTC.

The chain joins TRBV19 to TRBJ2-1, with TRBD2 identical over 16 bases. The CDR3 is 16 amino acids. Germline V CDR1 and CDR2: LNHDA, SQIVND (reference sequence). The trim removed 5 bases at V and 8 bases at J, leaving 6 bases unmatched. CDR3 DNA sequence: TGTGCCAGTAGTGCTCGGGGACTAGCGGGAGGGCATGAGCAGTTCTTC. It translates to CASSARGLAGGHEQFF.

The chain couples TRBV21-1 to TRBJ2-7; the table calls TRBD2, which could not be checked here. TRBV21-1 is deemed a pseudogene. This CDR3 contains 12 residues. DNA of the CDR3: TGTGCCAGCAAACCGACTTCTGACGAGCAGTACTTC. Its translation is CASKPTSDEQYF.

This sequence joins TRBV27 and TRBJ1-2; D call uncertain. V was cut by 6 bases and J by 0 bases, with 5 bases left in between. This CDR3 has 12 residues. CDR1 is MNHEY and CDR2 is SMNVEV in the germline V gene (reference sequence). CDR3 sequence reads: CASRGANYGYTF. The CDR3 DNA is TGTGCCAGCAGGGGAGCTAACTATGGCTACACCTTC.

V is TRBV6-5 and J is TRBJ2-2, with D hard to call. V lost 9 bases and J lost 6, with 20 bases in between. The germline V gene has CDR1 MNHEY and CDR2 SVGAGI. The CDR3 contains 15 residues. The CDR3 bases are TGTGCCAGTCAAAAAGGGTCGGGTGGGTCCGGGGAGCTGTTTTTT. It encodes CASQKGSGGSGELFF.

V is TRBV11-2 and J is TRBJ2-1, with 10 bases aligning to TRBD2. The CDR3 is made up of 15 amino acids. Trimming removed 6 bases from V and 5 bases from J; junction bases left unmatched: 7. Per the germline V gene, CDR1 is SGHAT and CDR2 is FQNNGV. The CDR3 nucleotides read TGTGCCAGCAGGTACCCGGGACTAGCGAACAATGAGCAGTTCTTC. Protein sequence: CASRYPGLANNEQFF.

V gene TRBV28 combines with J gene TRBJ2-5; no clear D. With the DNA end fitting TRBJ2-7 better, the J assignment may be wrong. The CDR3 covers 14 residues. Germline values: CDR1 MDHEN, CDR2 SYDVKM. CDR3: CASSFYRNSYEQYF. As DNA, the CDR3 is TGTGCCAGCAGTTTCTACAGAAACTCCTACGAGCAGTACTTC.

The CDR3 nucleotides read TGTGCCAGCAGCCAAGGGGTAGGACAGGGGCGAGCCGAGCAGTACTTC. This encodes CASSQGVGQGRAEQYF. V gene TRBV7-9 combines with J gene TRBJ2-7, with 9 bases lining up with TRBD1. The ends lost 5 bases at V and 6 bases at J; junction bases unmatched: 14. The CDR3 is 16 amino acids. CDR1 is SEHNR, CDR2 FQNEAQ, per germline (reference sequence). Variable domain in full (rest from reference TRBV7-9 and TRBJ2-7): DTGVSQNPRHKITKRGQNVTFRCDPISEHNRLYWYRQTLGQGPEFLTYFQNEAQLEKSRLLSDRFSAERPKGSFSTLEIQRTEQGDSAMYLCASSQGVGQGRAEQYFGPGTRLTVT.

The rearrangement uses TRBV9 and TRBJ1-4; 10 bases match TRBD1. The germline CDR1 and CDR2 sequences are SGDLS and YYNGEE. CDR3 size: 16 residues. The ends lost 0 bases at V and 7 bases at J; junction bases unmatched: 6. DNA of the CDR3: TGTGCCAGCAGCGTAGGTTTGTGGGACAGGGGTGAAAAACTGTTTTTT. Its protein is CASSVGLWDRGEKLFF.

This chain connects TRBV7-6 to TRBJ1-2, with D perhaps TRBD1 (5 bases). This CDR3 is 18 amino acids long. Germline V gene sequence: CDR1 SGHVS, CDR2 FNYEAQ. Trimming pared 1 base from V and 5 bases from J, leaving 23 bases between. As DNA, the CDR3 is TGTGCCAGCAGCTTAGTCGCGGACAACTCCTTAAATCGGTATGGCTACACCTTC. As protein: CASSLVADNSLNRYGYTF.

The chain uses TRBV6-6 and TRBJ1-1, with 7 bases aligning to TRBD1. The CDR3 runs to 13 residues. V gave up 6 bases and J gave up 2 bases; unmatched junction bases: 3. CDR1 and CDR2 (germline): MNHNY, SVGAGI (reference sequence). The CDR3 protein is CASSRQGNTEAFF. Here the CDR3 DNA reads TGTGCCAGCAGCAGACAGGGAAACACTGAAGCTTTCTTT.

The gene calls are TRBV7-2 and TRBJ2-5; TRBD2 agrees at 11 bases. CDR3 length: 19 residues. V gave up 2 bases and J gave up 2 bases; unmatched junction bases: 13. Germline-derived CDR1 and CDR2 are SGHTA and FQGNSA. CDR3 sequence: CASSLRVAGGPRLQETQYF. CDR3 bases: TGTGCCAGCAGCTTAAGGGTAGCGGGAGGGCCCAGGCTACAAGAGACCCAGTACTTC.